This T cell receptor (beta chain) was identified during a study of shared clonotypes between healthy human individuals. Study findings and constraints: Naive subsets, compared against memory subsets, generally had larger estimated richness values.

In regard to this clone: Its specificity is not known.

Each replicate PCR on the sorted subsets used 200 ng DNA (approximately 27,000 T cell genomes). Here immunoSEQ multiplex PCR was the method, and the copy in TCRdb shows in-frame clones only, minus some. The sample includes some 200,000 clones, 50% to 80% of them seen just once. This CDR3 comprises 19 residues. The V and J ends lost 4 bases and 1 base, in that order; junction bases with no gene match: 10. CDR1 is MNHEY, CDR2 SMNVEV, per germline (reference sequence). The specimen sequenced was memory CD4+ T cells sorted from blood. Subset given: CD45RA-negative fraction. This sequence was found in a man aged 25 to 40 in good health. V and J are TRBV27 and TRBJ2-6; TRBD1 agrees at 10 bases. The chain's CDR3 is CASSSPGQGFSSGANVLTF. In DNA form, the CDR3 reads TGTGCCAGCAGTTCCCCGGGACAGGGGTTTTCTTCTGGGGCCAACGTCCTGACTTTC.